One and the same sample provided the 31 T cell receptor beta chains below, sequenced in a study of CD8+ T cells in alopecia areata. cDNA reverse transcribed from extracted RNA served as the sequencing template. Assay: immunoSEQ multiplex PCR; the TCRdb copy retains only in-frame clones and omits some. The sample carries fewer than 250,000 clones, approximately 47% recorded once. Treatment reported: oral pan-JAK inhibitor, 5-10 mg twice daily. This sample comprised CD4+ T cells sorted from blood, obtained around week 36, from a patient treated with tofacitinib. These receptor sequences come from a human donor with alopecia areata.

The table lists this clone with a count of one. This sequence joins TRBV5-6 and TRBJ2-7; 7 nucleotides agree with TRBD1. Germline V gives CDR1 SGHDT, CDR2 YYEEEE. V was clipped by 4 bases and J by 1 base; unmatched bases: 5. The CDR3 runs to 14 residues. CDR3 amino acids: CASSLRGLSYEQYF. CDR3 bases: TGTGCCAGCAGCCTTAGGGGGCTTTCCTACGAGCAGTACTTC.

V gene TRBV30 combines with J gene TRBJ2-7; no clear D gene. Trimming pared 0 bases from V and 3 bases from J, leaving 9 bases between. CDR1 is GTSNPN and CDR2 is SVGIG in the germline V gene (reference sequence). The CDR3 has 13 amino acids. The CDR3: CAWSVSRHYEQYF. CDR3 in DNA: TGTGCCTGGAGTGTCTCACGGCACTACGAGCAGTACTTC.

The rearrangement uses TRBV4-3 and TRBJ2-7; 8 bases align to TRBD2. The V gene's germline CDR1 is LGHNA and CDR2 YSLEER. This CDR3 is built from 15 residues. Trimming cost V 4 bases and J 3 bases; bases outside gene matches: 8. CDR3 sequence: CASSPGTSQLYEQYF. CDR3 DNA: TGCGCCAGCAGCCCAGGGACTAGTCAGCTCTACGAGCAGTACTTC.

This chain uses TRBV25-1 with TRBJ2-2; unclear D gene. Germline V CDR1 and CDR2: MGHDK, SYGVNS. V dropped 0 bases and J dropped 2 bases, with 7 bases sitting between them. The CDR3 totals 15 residues. The CDR3: CASSEYYGNTGELFF. As DNA, the CDR3 is TGTGCCAGCAGTGAATACTACGGAAACACCGGGGAGCTGTTTTTT.

This clone turned up a few times. The chain uses TRBV7-2 and TRBJ2-5, with TRBD2 identical over 7 bases. The J segment lost 0 bases and the V segment lost 5 bases, leaving 3 bases of the junction unmatched. Germline CDR1 reads SGHTA; CDR2 reads FQGNSA. The CDR3 spans 14 residues. The CDR3 here is CASSRSGNQETQYF. Written as DNA, the CDR3 is TGTGCCAGCAGCCGGAGCGGGAACCAAGAGACCCAGTACTTC. Full variable domain (rest looked up from reference TRBV7-2 and TRBJ2-5): GAGVSQSPSNKVTEKGKDVELRCDPISGHTALYWYRQSLGQGLEFLIYFQGNSAPDKSGLPSDRFSAERTGGSVSTLTIQRTQQEDSAVYLCASSRSGNQETQYFGPGTRLLVL.

This clone was observed a handful of times. It is likely a read error: a sequence one base away is far more abundant. The chain is built from TRBV4-3 and TRBJ2-7; D may be TRBD2 (6 bases). Germline V CDR1 and CDR2: LGHNA, YSLEER. The length of the CDR3 is 13 residues. This CDR3 reads CAGSQGREYEQYF. The CDR3 DNA is TGCGCCGGCAGCCAAGGGCGGGAATACGAGCAGTACTTC.

The J gene is TRBJ2-7, the V gene TRBV27, with D perhaps matching TRBD2 (5 bases). Trimming left V 6 bases short and J 6 bases short, with 24 bases between. The CDR3 covers 16 residues. CDR1 and CDR2 (germline): MNHEY, SMNVEV (reference sequence). The CDR3 reads CASSLRRFDLEGEQYF. CDR3 in DNA: TGTGCCAGCAGCCTAAGAAGATTCGACCTAGAGGGCGAGCAGTACTTC.

J is TRBJ1-2 and V is TRBV23-1; TRBD1 matches 7 bases. TRBV23-1 is an ORF for which the function is uncertain. V lost 6 bases to trimming and J lost 7 bases; unmatched junction nucleotides: 8. This CDR3 region has 13 residues. Here the CDR3 reads CASSRQGVTGYTF. The CDR3 DNA is TGCGCCAGCAGCCGACAGGGAGTGACTGGCTACACCTTC.

A remark on this clone: One end of the junction does not line up with germline, which may come from a read error. Other DNA sequences within the sample encode an identical CDR3. V is TRBV30 and J is TRBJ2-3; the match to TRBD2 covers 8 bases. The CDR3 runs 16 residues. From germline, CDR1 is GTSNPN and CDR2 SVGIG (reference sequence). The CDR3 is CAWSVKAGGSTDTQYF. The CDR3 DNA sequence: TGTGCCTGGAGTGTAAAGGCGGGAGGAAGCACAGACACGCAGTATTTT.

This chain uses TRBV27 with TRBJ1-5; unclear D gene. The V end was cut by 2 bases, the J end by 11 bases, with 13 bases between. Germline V gene sequence: CDR1 MNHEY, CDR2 SMNVEV (reference sequence). The CDR3 runs 13 residues. The DNA for the CDR3 is TGTGCCAGCAGTTTAGGTCCACAGAAAGCCCAGCATTTT. Translation: CASSLGPQKAQHF.

A note on this clone: One end of the junction varies from germline; a read error may be responsible. V usage is TRBV14 and J usage is TRBJ2-7; D might be TRBD2 (6 bases). The CDR3 has 13 residues. Germline CDR1 is SGHDN and CDR2 is FVKESK. The CDR3 protein is CASSQGREYEQYF. In DNA form, the CDR3 reads TGCGCCAGCAGCCAAGGGCGGGAATACGAGCAGTACTTC.

V is TRBV7-9 and J is TRBJ2-5; 9 bases match TRBD2. The CDR3 length is 15 residues. Per the germline V gene, CDR1 is SEHNR and CDR2 is FQNEAQ (reference sequence). Trimming took 5 bases from V and 5 from J; bases not matched to a gene: 9. The CDR3 reads CASSKLAGVDETQYF. CDR3 sequence (DNA): TGTGCCAGCAGCAAATTAGCGGGAGTAGATGAGACCCAGTACTTC. The full variable domain, in which reference TRBV7-9 and TRBJ2-5 provide the parts outside the CDR3, is DTGVSQNPRHKITKRGQNVTFRCDPISEHNRLYWYRQTLGQGPEFLTYFQNEAQLEKSRLLSDRFSAERPKGSFSTLEIQRTEQGDSAMYLCASSKLAGVDETQYFGPGTRLLVL.

This clone was detected a few times. This sequence joins TRBV18 and TRBJ2-7; D might be TRBD2 (7 bases). The germline V gene encodes CDR1 KGHSH and CDR2 LQKENI. The ends were cut back, 4 bases at V and 0 bases at J, with 10 bases in the middle. This CDR3 has 14 amino acids. The CDR3 nucleotides are TGTGCCAGCTCACGCGGGGGCTCCTCCTACGAGCAGTACTTC. This translates into CASSRGGSSYEQYF.

The rearrangement links TRBV6-5 to TRBJ1-1, with D possibly being TRBD1 (5 bases). The V gene lost 6 bases and the J gene lost 11 bases, with 13 bases spanning the gap. The CDR3 contains 11 residues. Per germline, CDR1 MNHEY and CDR2 SVGAGI. CDR3 sequence (DNA): TGTGCCAGCAGACTCGACAGACGGGCTTTCTTT. Translating gives CASRLDRRAFF.

By proportion, this clone is medium-sized (0.01 to 0.1%). The V and J genes are TRBV28 and TRBJ1-3; D gene uncertain. The CDR3 has 10 amino acids. V was trimmed by 7 bases and J by 6 bases, leaving 4 bases between them. Germline values: CDR1 MDHEN, CDR2 SYDVKM. In nucleotides, the CDR3 is TGTGCCAGCAAGGCAAACACCATATATTTT. Protein product: CASKANTIYF.

V gene TRBV5-6 combines with J gene TRBJ2-3; 9 nucleotides line up with TRBD1. CDR1 and CDR2 from the germline V gene are SGHDT and YYEEEE. Losses at the gene ends were 3 bases for V and 4 bases for J; bases not matched to a gene: 3. The CDR3 is 14 amino acids. Here the CDR3 reads CASSWDRVSDTQYF. For the CDR3, the DNA is TGTGCCAGCAGCTGGGACAGGGTTTCAGATACGCAGTATTTT.

This clone was counted ten times or more. This chain joins TRBV20-1 and TRBJ2-7, with D perhaps TRBD1 (6 bases). Germline V gives CDR1 DFQATT, CDR2 SNEGSKA (reference sequence). This CDR3 has 11 residues. V lost 5 bases and J 7 bases, leaving 12 bases between the germline ends. In nucleotides, the CDR3 is TGCAGTGCTTACAGGGTCGGGGAGCAGTACTTC. It is translated as CSAYRVGEQYF.

V usage is TRBV7-8 and J usage is TRBJ2-3; TRBD1 might be the D (5 bases). CDR3 size: 15 residues. Germline V CDR1 and CDR2: SGHVS, FQNEAQ. V lost 0 bases and J 6 bases, leaving 13 bases between the germline ends. The DNA for the CDR3 is TGTGCCAGCAGCTTAGCGTCTCAGGGATGGGATACGCAGTATTTT. It encodes CASSLASQGWDTQYF. The variable domain in full, with the rest retrieved from reference TRBV7-8 and TRBJ2-3, is GAGVSQSPRYKVAKRGQDVALRCDPISGHVSLFWYQQALGQGPEFLTYFQNEAQLDKSGLPSDRFFAERPEGSVSTLKIQRTQQEDSAVYLCASSLASQGWDTQYFGPGTRLTVL.

The rearrangement joins TRBV19 to TRBJ2-1, with 7 bases aligning to TRBD1. Losses at the gene ends were 6 bases for V and 11 bases for J; bases not matched to a gene: 10. CDR3 length equals 13 residues. Germline assignment: CDR1 LNHDA and CDR2 SQIVND (reference sequence). CDR3 DNA: TGTGCCAGTAGCCCCCCACCAGGGGGACAGCAGTTCTTC. Protein sequence: CASSPPPGGQQFF.

J is TRBJ2-1 and V is TRBV27, with D possibly TRBD2 on 6 matching bases. The CDR3 loop spans 16 amino acids. Deletions cut 5 bases from V and 6 bases from J, with 20 bases between. Germline V lookup: CDR1 MNHEY, CDR2 SMNVEV (reference sequence). Here the CDR3 reads CASSPTGTRGANEQFF. DNA of the CDR3: TGTGCCAGCAGTCCCACCGGGACGCGCGGGGCCAATGAGCAGTTCTTC.

This clone was seen more than once but under ten times. The chain combines TRBV29-1 with TRBJ2-1, with 9 nucleotides matching TRBD1. Germline values: CDR1 SQVTM, CDR2 ANQGSEA. The ends lost 5 bases at V and 6 bases at J; junction bases unmatched: 8. The CDR3 has 14 residues. This CDR3 is CSVFRDRAANEQFF. In DNA, the CDR3 is TGCAGCGTTTTTCGGGACAGGGCTGCCAATGAGCAGTTCTTC.

The table lists this clone with a few counts. V usage is TRBV9 and J usage is TRBJ2-4; TRBD2 might be the D (6 bases). CDR3 length equals 18 residues. V was pared by 0 bases and J by 0 bases, with 16 bases between. Germline V gene sequence: CDR1 SGDLS, CDR2 YYNGEE. Here the CDR3 DNA reads TGTGCCAGCAGCGTAGGACACGGCGGGACCCTAGCCAAAAACATTCAGTACTTC. It encodes CASSVGHGGTLAKNIQYF.

The V and J genes are TRBV14 and TRBJ2-7, with 10 bases matching TRBD2. The CDR3 runs 16 residues. Germline values: CDR1 SGHDN, CDR2 FVKESK. Unmatched junction bases numbered 5, after V lost 1 base and J lost 2 bases. The CDR3 DNA reads TGTGCCAGCAGCCAAGGCACTAGCGGGATTGCCTACGAGCAGTACTTC. Translating it yields CASSQGTSGIAYEQYF.

There are many counts of this clone. Other DNA sequences in this sample translate to the same CDR3. The chain uses TRBV28 and TRBJ1-2; tentative D call: TRBD1 (6 bases). The CDR3 consists of 15 residues. Trimming removed 1 base from V and 5 bases from J, with 14 bases in between. Looked up from germline, CDR1 is MDHEN and CDR2 is SYDVKM. CDR3 residues: CASSLSPRGGYGYTF. The CDR3 DNA is TGTGCCAGCAGTTTATCCCCCAGGGGAGGGTATGGCTACACCTTC.

This chain uses TRBV2 with TRBJ2-4; D remains unclear. V was trimmed by 7 bases and J by 9 bases, leaving 10 bases between them. CDR3 length: 11 amino acids. The germline gives CDR1 SNHLY, CDR2 FYNNEI. The CDR3 here is CASMRVSIQYF. The DNA for the CDR3 is TGTGCCAGCATGAGAGTATCCATTCAGTACTTC.

This chain uses TRBV9 with TRBJ1-1; D is uncertain. The V gene lost 2 bases and the J gene lost 2 bases, with 7 bases spanning the gap. Germline assignment: CDR1 SGDLS and CDR2 YYNGEE. The CDR3 totals 13 residues. For the CDR3, the DNA is TGTGCCAGCAGCGTTACCCGAAACACTGAAGCTTTCTTT. As protein: CASSVTRNTEAFF.

The chain is built from TRBV4-1 and TRBJ1-2; no firm D call. V was pared by 1 base and J by 2 bases, with 11 bases between. Germline CDR1 MGHRA, CDR2 YSYEKL. The CDR3 loop spans 15 amino acids. The DNA of the CDR3 is TGCGCCAGCAGCCAAGTGGCAACCTTAAACTATGGCTACACCTTC. This translates into CASSQVATLNYGYTF.

This clone has more than one count but fewer than ten. The V call is TRBV25-1, the J call TRBJ2-2, with a weak D call TRBD2 (6 bases). This CDR3 is 14 amino acids long. The V gene lost 1 base and the J gene lost 6 bases, with 9 bases spanning the gap. From germline, CDR1 is MGHDK and CDR2 SYGVNS. CDR3 amino acids: CASSEFGGAGELFF. The DNA for the CDR3 is TGTGCCAGCAGTGAATTCGGGGGAGCCGGGGAGCTGTTTTTT.

The chain combines TRBV29-1 with TRBJ2-2; TRBD2 matches 7 bases. CDR3 length: 14 amino acids. The germline V gene has CDR1 SQVTM and CDR2 ANQGSEA. J was trimmed by 7 bases and V by 6 bases; bases with no gene match: 11. The CDR3 region is CSVPARELIGELFF. DNA for the CDR3: TGCAGCGTCCCCGCGCGGGAGTTGATCGGGGAGCTGTTTTTT.

This clone was seen a few times. The chain combines TRBV25-1 with TRBJ2-5, with D perhaps TRBD1 or TRBD2 (5 bases each). The CDR3 consists of 16 residues. Trimming cost V 2 bases and J 5 bases, with 18 bases left between them. Germline CDR1 reads MGHDK; CDR2 reads SYGVNS. CDR3 protein: CASSENLRDPGETQYF. Here the CDR3 DNA reads TGTGCCAGCAGTGAAAACCTCAGGGACCCGGGCGAGACCCAGTACTTC.

The V and J genes are TRBV27 and TRBJ1-2, with D perhaps matching TRBD1 (5 bases). The CDR3 has 15 residues. V gave up 1 base and J gave up 7 bases, with 16 bases separating them. The germline V gene encodes CDR1 MNHEY and CDR2 SMNVEV (reference sequence). Here the CDR3 reads CASSLFPGNRGGYTF. CDR3 DNA sequence: TGTGCCAGCAGTTTATTTCCAGGGAATAGGGGTGGCTACACCTTC.